This T cell receptor beta chain was sequenced during a study of OX40 agonist ivuxolimab in advanced cancers. Study in general: Patients received intravenous ivuxolimab every 2 weeks at 0.01 to 10 mg/kg. Study conclusions and caveats: At doses 0.1 to 3.0 mg/kg, CD4+ and CD8+ clones expanded.

The data were produced by immunoSEQ multiplex PCR, yet TCRdb's version contains in-frame clones alone and is incomplete. The table records roughly 110,000 clones, 75% to 95% of them present only once. With autoimmune disease history or systemic immunosuppression, patients were excluded. Researchers took blood at baseline, on cycle 4 day 1, and on cycle 7 day 1. To note about this clone: What it recognizes is unknown.

This sequence originates from an adult with an advanced solid tumor such as melanoma, head and neck, liver or kidney cancer. The input for sequencing was CD4+ or CD8+ T cells sorted from blood, taken in a trial of the OX40 agonist ivuxolimab.

The CDR3 DNA reads as TGTGCCAGTCGCCCCCAGGTAAAGGATCACGAGCAGTACTTC. Protein: CASRPQVKDHEQYF. The chain links TRBV19 to TRBJ2-7, with D uncertain. From germline, CDR1 is LNHDA and CDR2 SQIVND (reference sequence). The germline V and J ends were trimmed by 8 bases and 5 bases, with 19 bases remaining between them. The CDR3 covers 14 residues.